A selection of T cell receptor beta chains follows, all from one sample in a study of cytomegalovirus exposure and HLA in healthy donors. The repertoire was sequenced with immunoSEQ multiplex PCR; TCRdb's copy has only in-frame clones and lacks some. The data contain roughly 89,000 clones, 80% to 90% of them singletons. Sequenced material: PBMCs. The source of these receptors is a woman under 40 in good health and CMV-seronegative. Each CDR3 is given with its conserved first and last residue. D genes are given only for firm matches. Rows give clone size only sometimes, using once, few, many, or a class for an expanded clone.

j_gene: TRBJ2-5
d_gene: .
abundance: .
v_gene: TRBV7-7
CDR3aa: CASSGGVRETQYF
CDR3nt: TGTGCTAGCAGTGGAGGGGTGAGAGAGACCCAGTACTTC

j_gene: TRBJ2-7
d_gene: TRBD1
abundance: .
v_gene: TRBV6-1
CDR3aa: CASSGRTGSPPSEQYF
CDR3nt: TGTGCCAGCAGTGGACGGACAGGTTCCCCTCCTTCCGAGCAGTACTTC

j_gene: TRBJ2-5
d_gene: TRBD2
abundance: .
v_gene: TRBV6-5
CDR3aa: CASSYSASGSPETQYF
CDR3nt: TGTGCCAGCAGTTACTCGGCTAGCGGGAGCCCAGAGACCCAGTACTTC

j_gene: TRBJ2-4
d_gene: .
abundance: .
v_gene: TRBV6-5
CDR3aa: CASSYSAPPNIQYF
CDR3nt: TGTGCCAGCAGTTACTCGGCACCGCCAAACATTCAGTACTTC

j_gene: TRBJ2-1
d_gene: .
abundance: .
v_gene: TRBV15
CDR3aa: CATSTIQGRGFF
CDR3nt: TGTGCCACCAGCACGATACAGGGTCGAGGGTTCTTC

j_gene: TRBJ2-3
d_gene: TRBD2
abundance: .
v_gene: TRBV29-1
CDR3aa: CSEREVGTDTQYF
CDR3nt: TGCAGCGAGCGGGAGGTAGGGACAGATACGCAGTATTTT

j_gene: TRBJ1-2
d_gene: .
abundance: few
v_gene: TRBV19
CDR3aa: CASSIGQYGYTF
CDR3nt: TGTGCCAGTAGTATTGGACAGTATGGCTACACCTTC

j_gene: TRBJ2-2
d_gene: TRBD2
abundance: .
v_gene: TRBV27
CDR3aa: CASSLSGGGTGELFF
CDR3nt: TGTGCCAGCAGTTTGTCGGGAGGGGGTACCGGGGAGCTGTTTTTT

j_gene: TRBJ2-1
d_gene: TRBD2
abundance: .
v_gene: TRBV30
CDR3aa: CAWSVRTSGYNEQFF
CDR3nt: TGTGCCTGGAGTGTTAGGACTAGCGGCTACAATGAGCAGTTCTTC

j_gene: TRBJ2-3
d_gene: .
abundance: .
v_gene: TRBV7-2
CDR3aa: CASTLHLASTTDTQYF
CDR3nt: TGTGCCAGCACCCTGCACCTAGCCTCCACCACAGATACGCAGTATTTT

j_gene: TRBJ1-3
d_gene: .
abundance: .
v_gene: TRBV5-1
CDR3aa: CASTPGGDLGNTIYF
CDR3nt: TGCGCCAGCACGCCCGGGGGTGACCTCGGAAACACCATATATTTT

j_gene: TRBJ1-1
d_gene: .
abundance: .
v_gene: TRBV7-9
CDR3aa: CASSPRGRGVGNTEAFF
CDR3nt: TGTGCCAGCAGCCCTCGAGGGAGGGGAGTCGGGAACACTGAAGCTTTCTTT

j_gene: TRBJ1-2
d_gene: .
abundance: .
v_gene: TRBV30
CDR3aa: CAWLSAFEYGYTF
CDR3nt: TGTGCCTGGTTGAGCGCTTTTGAATATGGCTACACCTTC

j_gene: TRBJ2-1
d_gene: .
abundance: few
v_gene: TRBV21-1
CDR3aa: CASTKRQYLQREPRDEQFF
CDR3nt: TGTGCCAGCACAAAACGACAGTACCTACAGCGGGAACCGCGGGATGAGCAGTTCTTC

j_gene: TRBJ2-1
d_gene: TRBD1
abundance: .
v_gene: TRBV19
CDR3aa: CASSLGTGDREFF
CDR3nt: TGTGCCAGTAGCCTTGGGACAGGGGATAGGGAGTTCTTC

j_gene: TRBJ1-1
d_gene: .
abundance: .
v_gene: TRBV7-2
CDR3aa: CASSGGARNTEAFF
CDR3nt: TGTGCCAGCAGCGGAGGAGCAAGGAACACTGAAGCTTTCTTT

j_gene: TRBJ2-5
d_gene: TRBD2
abundance: once
v_gene: TRBV28
CDR3aa: CASSLWAGVETQYF
CDR3nt: TGTGCCAGCAGTTTATGGGCGGGAGTGGAGACCCAGTACTTC

j_gene: TRBJ2-5
d_gene: .
abundance: .
v_gene: TRBV6-5
CDR3aa: CASKRSASAETQYF
CDR3nt: TGTGCCAGCAAGCGGTCGGCTAGCGCAGAGACCCAGTACTTC

j_gene: TRBJ2-5
d_gene: TRBD2
abundance: .
v_gene: TRBV7-9
CDR3aa: CSSSLEGGRAGETQYF
CDR3nt: TGTTCCAGCAGCTTAGAAGGCGGGAGGGCCGGGGAGACCCAGTACTTC

j_gene: TRBJ2-7
d_gene: TRBD2
abundance: once
v_gene: TRBV10-3
CDR3aa: CAISESKGTALTSGSHEQYF
CDR3nt: TGTGCCATCAGTGAGTCGAAGGGGACGGCCCTGACTAGCGGGAGCCACGAGCAGTACTTC

j_gene: TRBJ1-4
d_gene: .
abundance: .
v_gene: TRBV5-5
CDR3aa: CASSLQGPEKLFF
CDR3nt: TGTGCCAGCAGCTTACAGGGTCCTGAAAAACTGTTTTTT

j_gene: TRBJ2-5
d_gene: TRBD2
abundance: .
v_gene: TRBV6-5
CDR3aa: CASSYAGGGETQYF
CDR3nt: TGTGCCAGCAGTTACGCGGGAGGGGGAGAGACCCAGTACTTC

j_gene: TRBJ2-3
d_gene: TRBD2
abundance: .
v_gene: TRBV29-1
CDR3aa: CSVWTSVTDTQYF
CDR3nt: TGCAGCGTTTGGACTAGTGTCACAGATACGCAGTATTTT

j_gene: TRBJ2-5
d_gene: TRBD1
abundance: few
v_gene: TRBV2
CDR3aa: CASSITAVGTGHRETQYF
CDR3nt: TGTGCCAGCAGTATTACCGCTGTCGGGACAGGGCATCGCGAGACCCAGTACTTC

j_gene: TRBJ2-1
d_gene: TRBD1
abundance: .
v_gene: TRBV2
CDR3aa: CASSRGREGNEQFF
CDR3nt: TGTGCCAGCAGTAGGGGGCGAGAGGGCAATGAGCAGTTCTTC

j_gene: TRBJ1-6
d_gene: .
abundance: .
v_gene: TRBV30
CDR3aa: CAWSSAGGRVPLHF
CDR3nt: TGTGCCTGGAGCTCCGCAGGAGGAAGGGTCCCCCTCCACTTT

j_gene: TRBJ2-2
d_gene: TRBD1
abundance: few
v_gene: TRBV6-5
CDR3aa: CASSWVRGRPGELFF
CDR3nt: TGTGCCAGCAGTTGGGTCAGGGGGCGACCCGGGGAGCTGTTTTTT

j_gene: TRBJ2-1
d_gene: TRBD2
abundance: .
v_gene: TRBV29-1
CDR3aa: CSGGRLAVNNEQFF
CDR3nt: TGCAGCGGGGGGAGACTAGCCGTAAACAATGAGCAGTTCTTC

j_gene: TRBJ2-1
d_gene: TRBD2
abundance: .
v_gene: TRBV7-7
CDR3aa: CASSTGLVNEQFF
CDR3nt: TGTGCTAGCAGCACCGGACTAGTAAATGAGCAGTTCTTC

j_gene: TRBJ1-2
d_gene: .
abundance: .
v_gene: TRBV9
CDR3aa: CASSVDLGRTNYGYTF
CDR3nt: TGTGCCAGCAGCGTAGACCTAGGACGGACAAACTATGGCTACACCTTC

j_gene: TRBJ2-5
d_gene: .
abundance: .
v_gene: TRBV27
CDR3aa: CASRYQGRETQYF
CDR3nt: TGTGCCAGCAGATACCAGGGGCGAGAGACCCAGTACTTC

j_gene: TRBJ2-3
d_gene: .
abundance: .
v_gene: TRBV4-3
CDR3aa: CASSQDARGTDTQYF
CDR3nt: TGCGCCAGCAGCCAAGATGCCAGGGGCACAGATACGCAGTATTTT

j_gene: TRBJ1-6
d_gene: .
abundance: once
v_gene: TRBV19
CDR3aa: CASSMRARASPLHF
CDR3nt: TGTGCCAGTAGTATGAGGGCTAGGGCTTCACCCCTCCACTTT

j_gene: TRBJ2-3
d_gene: TRBD2
abundance: .
v_gene: TRBV28
CDR3aa: CASSLPALAVTDTQYF
CDR3nt: TGTGCCAGCAGTTTGCCCGCTCTAGCGGTCACAGATACGCAGTATTTT

j_gene: TRBJ2-7
d_gene: TRBD2
abundance: .
v_gene: TRBV4-2
CDR3aa: CASSQAKPGRAHYEQYF
CDR3nt: TGTGCCAGCAGCCAAGCCAAACCTGGGAGGGCCCACTACGAGCAGTACTTC

j_gene: TRBJ1-2
d_gene: TRBD1
abundance: .
v_gene: TRBV28
CDR3aa: CASLTGDDYGYTF
CDR3nt: TGTGCCAGCCTCACAGGGGATGACTATGGCTACACCTTC

j_gene: TRBJ2-1
d_gene: .
abundance: .
v_gene: TRBV7-9
CDR3aa: CASSLNTGSSYNEQFF
CDR3nt: TGTGCCAGCAGCTTAAACACAGGGAGCTCCTACAATGAGCAGTTCTTC

j_gene: TRBJ1-1
d_gene: .
abundance: .
v_gene: TRBV21-1
CDR3aa: CASSNLAGNTEAFF
CDR3nt: TGTGCCAGCAGCAACCTAGCGGGGAACACTGAAGCTTTCTTT

j_gene: TRBJ1-2
d_gene: .
abundance: .
v_gene: TRBV28
CDR3aa: CASSLPAGGYTF
CDR3nt: TGTGCCAGCAGCCTCCCGGCGGGAGGCTACACCTTC

j_gene: TRBJ2-2
d_gene: .
abundance: once
v_gene: TRBV10-2
CDR3aa: CASSEWNSPAGELFF
CDR3nt: TGCGCCAGCAGTGAGTGGAACAGTCCAGCCGGGGAGCTGTTTTTT

j_gene: TRBJ2-1
d_gene: .
abundance: once
v_gene: TRBV4-1
CDR3aa: CASSQAGGKGYEQFF
CDR3nt: TGCGCCAGCAGCCAAGCGGGGGGCAAGGGGTATGAGCAGTTCTTC

j_gene: TRBJ2-6
d_gene: .
abundance: few
v_gene: TRBV5-1
CDR3aa: CASSLALSSGANVLTF
CDR3nt: TGCGCCAGCAGCTTGGCCTTGAGCTCTGGGGCCAACGTCCTGACTTTC

j_gene: TRBJ1-1
d_gene: .
abundance: .
v_gene: TRBV7-3
CDR3aa: CASSSVGGKAEAFF
CDR3nt: TGTGCCAGCAGTTCAGTGGGAGGGAAGGCTGAAGCTTTCTTT

j_gene: TRBJ1-5
d_gene: .
abundance: .
v_gene: TRBV7-2
CDR3aa: CASSLGGQVGPQPQHF
CDR3nt: TGTGCCAGCAGCTTAGGTGGGCAGGTCGGTCCTCAGCCCCAGCATTTT

j_gene: TRBJ2-3
d_gene: .
abundance: .
v_gene: TRBV5-6
CDR3aa: CASSFEQGTDTQYF
CDR3nt: TGTGCCAGCAGCTTTGAACAGGGCACAGATACGCAGTATTTT

j_gene: TRBJ2-6
d_gene: .
abundance: .
v_gene: TRBV9
CDR3aa: CASSPRGWTSGANVLTF
CDR3nt: TGTGCCAGCAGCCCCCGGGGATGGACCTCTGGGGCCAACGTCCTGACTTTC

j_gene: TRBJ1-3
d_gene: .
abundance: .
v_gene: TRBV30
CDR3aa: CAWRGFGQIHSGNTIYF
CDR3nt: TGTGCCTGGAGGGGGTTCGGACAAATCCACTCTGGAAACACCATATATTTT

j_gene: TRBJ2-3
d_gene: TRBD1
abundance: .
v_gene: TRBV28
CDR3aa: CASSPGQGATDTQYF
CDR3nt: TGTGCCAGCAGTCCGGGACAGGGGGCTACAGATACGCAGTATTTT

j_gene: TRBJ2-1
d_gene: TRBD2
abundance: .
v_gene: TRBV5-1
CDR3aa: CASSLVSGRAYNEQFF
CDR3nt: TGCGCCAGCAGCTTGGTTAGCGGGAGGGCCTACAATGAGCAGTTCTTC

j_gene: TRBJ2-7
d_gene: .
abundance: .
v_gene: TRBV6-5
CDR3aa: CASSSSSESYEQYF
CDR3nt: TGTGCCAGCAGTTCGTCTAGCGAGTCCTACGAGCAGTACTTC

j_gene: TRBJ2-7
d_gene: TRBD2
abundance: .
v_gene: TRBV7-2
CDR3aa: CASSSRTSGGRYEQYF
CDR3nt: TGTGCCAGCAGCTCTCGGACTAGCGGAGGACGCTACGAGCAGTACTTC

j_gene: TRBJ1-2
d_gene: TRBD1
abundance: .
v_gene: TRBV6-1
CDR3aa: CASETGTGFGYTF
CDR3nt: TGTGCCAGCGAAACCGGGACAGGGTTTGGCTACACCTTC

j_gene: TRBJ2-1
d_gene: .
abundance: .
v_gene: TRBV19
CDR3aa: CASINSRNGYNEQFF
CDR3nt: TGTGCCAGTATAAATAGCCGTAACGGGTACAATGAGCAGTTCTTC

j_gene: TRBJ2-7
d_gene: .
abundance: .
v_gene: TRBV7-2
CDR3aa: CASSLAFPTYEQYF
CDR3nt: TGTGCCAGCAGCTTAGCGTTCCCTACCTACGAGCAGTACTTC